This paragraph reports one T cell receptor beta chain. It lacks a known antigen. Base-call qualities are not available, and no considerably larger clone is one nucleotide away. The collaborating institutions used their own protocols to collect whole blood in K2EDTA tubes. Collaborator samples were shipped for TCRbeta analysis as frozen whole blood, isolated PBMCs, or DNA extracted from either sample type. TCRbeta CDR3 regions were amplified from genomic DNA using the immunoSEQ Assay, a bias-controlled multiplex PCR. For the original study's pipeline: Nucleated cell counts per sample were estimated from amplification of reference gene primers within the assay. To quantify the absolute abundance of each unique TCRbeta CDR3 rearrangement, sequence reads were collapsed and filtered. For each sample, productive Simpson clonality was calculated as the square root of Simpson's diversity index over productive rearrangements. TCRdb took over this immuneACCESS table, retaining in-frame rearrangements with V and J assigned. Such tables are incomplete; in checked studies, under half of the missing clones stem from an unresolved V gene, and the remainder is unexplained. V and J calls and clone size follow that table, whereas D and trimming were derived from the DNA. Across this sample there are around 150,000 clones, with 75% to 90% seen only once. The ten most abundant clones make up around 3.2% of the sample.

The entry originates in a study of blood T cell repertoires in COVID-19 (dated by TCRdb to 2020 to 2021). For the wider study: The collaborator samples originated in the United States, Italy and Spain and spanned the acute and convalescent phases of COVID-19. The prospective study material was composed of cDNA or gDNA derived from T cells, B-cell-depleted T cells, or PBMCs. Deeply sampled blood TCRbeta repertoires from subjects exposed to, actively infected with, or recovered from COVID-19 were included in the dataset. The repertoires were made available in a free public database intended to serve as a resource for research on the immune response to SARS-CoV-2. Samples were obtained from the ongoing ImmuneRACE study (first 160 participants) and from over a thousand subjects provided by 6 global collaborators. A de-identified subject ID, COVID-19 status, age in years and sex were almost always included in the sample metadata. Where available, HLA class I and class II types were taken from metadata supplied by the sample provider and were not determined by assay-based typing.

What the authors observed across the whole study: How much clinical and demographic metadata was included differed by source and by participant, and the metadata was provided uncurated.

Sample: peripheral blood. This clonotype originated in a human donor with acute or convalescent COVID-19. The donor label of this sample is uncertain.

This receptor carries the CDR3 CASSPRLGNTEAFF. In nucleotides, the sequence is TGTGCCAGCAGCCCCCGTCTCGGGAACACTGAAGCTTTCTTT. Rearrangement joined TRBV13 to TRBJ1-1; no D gene is confidently identified. Deletion took 5 bases off V and 1 base off J, with a span of 11 bases between the germline ends. The germline V gene (reference sequence) provides CDR1 PRHDT and CDR2 FYEKMQ. The CDR3 contains 14 residues, cysteine and phenylalanine counted. This entry keeps only the CDR3 DNA: 42 bases, framed from base 1.